One sample yielded the 19 T cell receptor beta chains listed below, sequenced in a study of OX40 agonist ivuxolimab in advanced cancers. Clones were read by immunoSEQ multiplex PCR, and TCRdb kept only the in-frame ones, dropping some. The profile shows approximately 120,000 clones, around 92% of them singletons. Specimen: CD4+ or CD8+ T cells sorted from blood, collected in a trial of the OX40 agonist ivuxolimab. All receptors come from an adult with an advanced solid tumor such as melanoma, head and neck, liver or kidney cancer.

The rearrangement uses TRBV19 and TRBJ2-7; TRBD1 might be the D (6 bases). Germline V gene lookup returns CDR1 LNHDA and CDR2 SQIVND (reference sequence). V lost 2 bases and J lost 2, with 13 bases in between. The CDR3 has 15 amino acids. CDR3 in amino acids: CASSITGRTAYEQYF. The CDR3, as DNA: TGTGCCAGTAGTATAACTGGACGGACAGCCTACGAGCAGTACTTC.

The V call is TRBV11-2, the J call TRBJ2-7; 10 bases match TRBD1. Germline loops: CDR1 SGHAT, CDR2 FQNNGV. CDR3 length: 15 residues. V lost 1 base to trimming and J lost 3 bases; unmatched junction nucleotides: 3. The CDR3 loop is CASSLVRDRGYEQYF. In DNA, the CDR3 is TGTGCCAGCAGCTTAGTCAGGGACAGGGGCTACGAGCAGTACTTC.

The rearrangement uses TRBV4-2 and TRBJ2-7, with 8 bases identical to TRBD2. The germline V gene has CDR1 LGHNA and CDR2 YNFKEQ. The CDR3 is 15 residues long. V dropped 0 bases and J dropped 2; count of bases not matched to a gene: 3. As DNA, the CDR3 is TGTGCCAGCAGCCAAGAACCAGCGGGAGCCTACGAGCAGTACTTC. Its translation: CASSQEPAGAYEQYF.

This clone showed up just once. V gene TRBV7-9 combines with J gene TRBJ2-1, with D maybe TRBD1 (6 bases). The CDR3 spans 17 residues. Per germline, CDR1 SEHNR and CDR2 FQNEAQ (reference sequence). V gave up 5 bases and J gave up 1 base, with 18 bases separating them. For the CDR3, the DNA is TGTGCCAGCAGCCCTCGTACAGGGACCCATTCCTACAATGAGCAGTTCTTC. Encoded protein: CASSPRTGTHSYNEQFF.

V usage is TRBV6-6 and J usage is TRBJ2-3; 10 bases are shared with TRBD2. J was trimmed by 4 bases and V by 7 bases; bases with no gene match: 5. CDR1 is MNHNY, CDR2 SVGAGI, per germline (reference sequence). CDR3 length equals 14 residues. The CDR3 reads CASTTSGRPDTQYF. The CDR3 DNA reads as TGTGCCAGCACGACTAGCGGGCGCCCAGATACGCAGTATTTT.

This clone has only one observation. This chain links TRBV4-2 with TRBJ2-7; no clear D. CDR1 and CDR2 from the germline V gene are LGHNA and YNFKEQ. This CDR3 has 15 residues. V lost 1 base to trimming and J lost 0 bases, with 10 bases between them. CDR3 nucleotides: TGTGCCAGCAGCCAAGTTGATTTCCGCTCCTACGAGCAGTACTTC. It yields the protein CASSQVDFRSYEQYF.

This clone has only one observation. The J gene is TRBJ2-5, the V gene TRBV5-1; TRBD1 might be the D (5 bases). Germline assignment: CDR1 SGHRS and CDR2 YFSETQ. The CDR3 totals 15 residues. V dropped 3 bases and J dropped 4 bases, with 16 bases sitting between them. The CDR3 protein is CASSSDSLLTETQYF. Written as DNA, the CDR3 is TGCGCCAGCAGCTCCGACAGTTTGCTAACAGAGACCCAGTACTTC.

This chain uses TRBV5-1 with TRBJ2-1, with 7 bases matching TRBD2. The CDR3 contains 14 residues. J was trimmed by 1 base and V by 2 bases; bases with no gene match: 0. Germline loops: CDR1 SGHRS, CDR2 YFSETQ. CDR3 protein: CASSFGGSYNEQFF. CDR3 sequence (DNA): TGCGCCAGCAGCTTCGGGGGGTCCTACAATGAGCAGTTCTTC. Full variable domain (missing parts from reference TRBV5-1 and TRBJ2-1): KAGVTQTPRYLIKTRGQQVTLSCSPISGHRSVSWYQQTPGQGLQFLFEYFSETQRNKGNFPGRFSGRQFSNSRSEMNVSTLELGDSALYLCASSFGGSYNEQFFGPGTRLTVL.

The chain combines TRBV28 with TRBJ1-5, with D unclear. Germline V gene lookup returns CDR1 MDHEN and CDR2 SYDVKM. CDR3 length equals 13 residues. The V gene lost 3 bases and the J gene lost 3 bases, with 6 bases spanning the gap. The DNA for the CDR3 is TGTGCCAGCAGTTTTAACACCAATCAGCCCCAGCATTTT. Protein: CASSFNTNQPQHF.

The chain joins TRBV5-8 to TRBJ1-1; TRBD1 matches at 7 bases. With 5 bases clipped from V and 6 bases from J, the junction kept 4 bases outside the gene matches. This CDR3 has 12 amino acids. CDR1 is SGHTS, CDR2 YDEGEE, per germline. The CDR3 bases are TGTGCCAGCAGTAGAGGGGGCTCTGAAGCTTTCTTT. Protein product: CASSRGGSEAFF. The full variable domain, with the rest looked up from reference TRBV5-8 and TRBJ1-1, is EAGVTQSPTHLIKTRGQQATLRCSPISGHTSVYWYQQALGLGLQFLLWYDEGEERNRGNFPPRFSGRQFPNYSSELNVNALELEDSALYLCASSRGGSEAFFGQGTRLTVV.

The chain employs TRBV28 and TRBJ1-4, with 8 bases that match TRBD1. V lost 4 bases to trimming and J lost 10 bases; unmatched junction nucleotides: 14. This CDR3 has 16 amino acids. Germline CDR1 reads MDHEN; CDR2 reads SYDVKM. This chain's CDR3 is CASSSRQGTLLGKLFF. The CDR3 region has the DNA TGTGCCAGCAGTTCCCGACAGGGGACTCTACTCGGAAAACTGTTTTTT. Filled out from reference TRBV28 and TRBJ1-4, the complete variable domain reads DVKVTQSSRYLVKRTGEKVFLECVQDMDHENMFWYRQDPGLGLRLIYFSYDVKMKEKGDIPEGYSVSREKKERFSLILESASTNQTSMYLCASSSRQGTLLGKLFFGSGTQLSVL.

This rearrangement joins TRBV7-2 to TRBJ2-2; no firm D call. V was pared by 0 bases and J by 6 bases, with 8 bases between. The CDR3 runs 14 residues. Germline V CDR1 and CDR2: SGHTA, FQGNSA. In DNA form, the CDR3 reads TGTGCCAGCAGCTTAGCAGGAACGGCCGGGGAGCTGTTTTTT. It is translated as CASSLAGTAGELFF.

In this sample, this clone turned up once. The V gene is TRBV11-2, the J gene TRBJ1-4; no clear D. The V end lost 4 bases, the J end lost 6 bases, and 15 bases lay between the germline ends. This CDR3 region has 15 residues. Germline assignment: CDR1 SGHAT and CDR2 FQNNGV. The CDR3 protein is CASSSLRVGHEKLFF. In nucleotides, the CDR3 is TGTGCCAGCAGCTCCCTGAGGGTCGGACATGAAAAACTGTTTTTT.

The chain links TRBV18 to TRBJ1-1; no firm D call. Germline CDR1 and CDR2: KGHSH and LQKENI. With 2 bases removed from V and 1 base from J, the gap between germline ends came to 17 bases. CDR3 size: 17 residues. The CDR3 spells CASSPVITGRENTEAFF. The CDR3 region has the DNA TGTGCCAGCTCACCAGTAATCACGGGGAGAGAGAACACTGAAGCTTTCTTT.

This chain links TRBV7-6 with TRBJ1-1; D is unclear. Germline-derived CDR1 and CDR2 are SGHVS and FNYEAQ. Between the trimmed V and J ends, which lost 1 base and 1 base, there was a span of 7 bases. The CDR3 loop spans 14 amino acids. The chain's CDR3 is CASSLDRWNTEAFF. CDR3 nucleotides: TGTGCCAGCAGCTTAGACCGGTGGAACACTGAAGCTTTCTTT.

The rearrangement joins TRBV29-1 to TRBJ2-1; TRBD2 matches at 11 bases. V trimming: 7 bases; J trimming: 9 bases; junction bases outside the gene matches: 11. Germline V gene data show CDR1 as SQVTM and CDR2 as ANQGSEA. The CDR3 runs 14 residues. As DNA, the CDR3 is TGCAGCGCGGGCCGCGGGACTAGCGGTAGTGAGCAGTTCTTC. Its translation: CSAGRGTSGSEQFF.

The genes are TRBV19 and TRBJ1-2; 8 positions match TRBD1. This CDR3 has 15 amino acids. Germline V gene lookup returns CDR1 LNHDA and CDR2 SQIVND (reference sequence). J was trimmed by 8 bases and V by 10 bases; bases with no gene match: 18. The CDR3 protein is CATLDGTGGSGGYTF. CDR3 nucleotides: TGTGCCACTCTCGATGGGACAGGAGGTTCGGGCGGCTACACCTTC.

This chain uses TRBV9 with TRBJ2-3; D is ambiguous. The germline V and J ends were trimmed by 4 bases and 3 bases, with 18 bases remaining between them. The CDR3 length is 16 residues. Germline assignment: CDR1 SGDLS and CDR2 YYNGEE. The CDR3 DNA follows: TGTGCCAGCAGCCCGAGTAGTCCCTTTCGAACAGATACGCAGTATTTT. Translated, it gives CASSPSSPFRTDTQYF. The full variable domain, in which reference TRBV9 and TRBJ2-3 provide the parts outside the CDR3, is DSGVTQTPKHLITATGQRVTLRCSPRSGDLSVYWYQQSLDQGLQFLIQYYNGEERAKGNILERFSAQQFPDLHSELNLSSLELGDSALYFCASSPSSPFRTDTQYFGPGTRLTVL.

J is TRBJ2-7 and V is TRBV7-9; D is unresolved. With 7 bases removed from V and 3 bases from J, the gap between germline ends came to 10 bases. The CDR3 covers 12 residues. From germline, CDR1 is SEHNR and CDR2 FQNEAQ (reference sequence). The CDR3 sequence: CASTAEFYEQYF. CDR3 in DNA: TGTGCCAGCACCGCGGAATTCTACGAGCAGTACTTC.